The rows below give T cell receptor beta chains drawn from one sample of a study of T cell repertoires in cytomegalovirus infection. Their recognized antigens are unknown. TCRdb re-derived calls from the reads in MiXCR, one entry per CDR3 protein. The sample has fewer than 850,000 distinct CDR3 sequences, around 29% seen once. The sequencing used cultured CD8+ T cells from PBMCs, collected from culture after CMV antigen stimulation. The receptor set was obtained from a human donor in good health (CMV status not recorded). Some clones in this sample may be carry-over from other donors' samples. Each CDR3 is given with its conserved first and last residue. The D gene is left open where the match is weak. Some rows mark clone size as missing; the rest say once, few, many or name a class of expanded clone.

clone size	CDR3 length	V gene	J gene	D gene	CDR3 protein	CDR3 DNA
.	16	TRBV7-2	TRBJ1-2	.	CASSYQKDMANYGYTF	TGTGCCAGCAGCTATCAAAAGGACATGGCGAACTATGGCTACACCTTC
.	13	TRBV12-3/TRBV12-4	TRBJ1-5	.	CASSSGGMKPQHF	TGTGCCAGCAGCTCCGGGGGTATGAAGCCCCAGCATTTT
.	12	TRBV19	TRBJ1-4	.	CASRQGNEKLFF	TGTGCCAGTAGGCAGGGGAATGAAAAACTGTTTTTT
few	15	TRBV4-1	TRBJ2-1	TRBD2	CASSHIAGGDNEQFF	TGCGCCAGCAGCCACATAGCGGGGGGGGACAATGAGCAGTTCTTC
few	16	TRBV7-6	TRBJ2-5	TRBD1	CASRDAGQGTQETQYF	TGTGCCAGCAGGGACGCGGGACAGGGGACCCAAGAGACCCAGTACTTC
.	17	TRBV5-1	TRBJ2-2	TRBD1	CASSLGGQGIGTGELFF	TGCGCCAGCAGCTTGGGGGGACAGGGTATCGGCACCGGGGAGCTGTTTTTT
.	17	TRBV20-1	TRBJ2-1	TRBD2	CSARDSSGGARYNEQFF	TGCAGTGCTAGAGACTCTAGCGGGGGGGCAAGGTACAATGAGCAGTTCTTC
few	15	TRBV10-2	TRBJ1-6	TRBD1	CASSGRDRGKSPLHF	TGCGCCAGCAGTGGTCGGGACAGGGGAAAGTCACCCCTCCACTTT
.	13	TRBV6-5	TRBJ1-4	.	CASSYYEGEKLFF	TGTGCCAGCAGTTATTACGAGGGTGAAAAACTGTTTTTT
.	14	TRBV4-1	TRBJ2-7	.	CASSQVPTDYEQYF	TGCGCCAGCAGCCAAGTTCCGACAGACTACGAGCAGTACTTC
.	14	TRBV6-1	TRBJ1-1	.	CASSVFQGHTEAFF	TGTGCCAGCAGTGTCTTTCAGGGCCACACTGAAGCTTTCTTT
.	15	TRBV7-6	TRBJ2-5	TRBD1	CASSRSRGLEETQYF	TGTGCCAGCAGCCGATCTAGGGGGCTCGAAGAGACCCAGTACTTC
.	16	TRBV11-2	TRBJ2-2	TRBD2	CASSPTLAVNTGELFF	TGTGCCAGCAGCCCAACGCTAGCGGTGAACACCGGGGAGCTGTTTTTT
.	18	TRBV2	TRBJ2-1	TRBD2	CASSEDGGAPNTDNEQFF	TGTGCCAGCAGTGAGGACGGGGGGGCTCCCAATACGGACAATGAGCAGTTCTTC
.	15	TRBV7-3	TRBJ2-1	.	CASSLLTARNNEQFF	TGTGCCAGCAGCTTACTTACAGCACGAAACAATGAGCAGTTCTTC
.	15	TRBV4-1	TRBJ2-2	TRBD2	CASSQDSSGTGELFF	TGCGCCAGCAGCCAAGATTCTAGCGGCACCGGGGAGCTGTTTTTT
few	13	TRBV24-1	TRBJ1-2	.	CATSDFWGDGYTF	TGTGCCACCAGTGATTTCTGGGGTGATGGCTACACCTTC
few	15	TRBV27	TRBJ2-2	TRBD2	CASSQTSRGAGELFF	TGTGCCAGCAGTCAGACTAGCCGCGGAGCCGGGGAGCTGTTTTTT
many	15	TRBV12-3/TRBV12-4	TRBJ1-4	.	CASNGRGRWREKLFF	TGTGCCAGCAACGGCCGGGGCCGGTGGAGAGAAAAACTGTTTTTT
.	13	TRBV7-2	TRBJ1-2	.	CASPRGTPPGYTF	TGTGCCAGCCCCCGGGGGACCCCTCCTGGCTACACCTTC
.	13	TRBV5-8	TRBJ2-1	.	CASNLRSYNEQFF	TGTGCCAGCAACCTAAGGAGTTACAATGAGCAGTTCTTC
many	16	TRBV6-1	TRBJ2-1	TRBD2	CASIIERLAGGHEQFF	TGTGCCAGCATCATTGAACGACTAGCGGGGGGGCATGAGCAGTTCTTC
.	15	TRBV7-6	TRBJ2-1	TRBD1	CASSLDGTGSNEQFF	TGTGCCAGCAGCTTAGACGGGACAGGGTCAAATGAGCAGTTCTTC